The next 7 T cell receptor beta chains were all read from a single sample in a study of blood T cell repertoires in COVID-19. Assay: immunoSEQ multiplex PCR; the TCRdb copy retains only in-frame clones and omits some. The table includes around 150,000 clones, about nine tenths detected once. Specimen: peripheral blood. The receptors shown here come from a woman in her sixties or seventies with active or convalescent COVID-19.

In DNA, the CDR3 is TGTGCCAGCAGCACCGGGACTGGGGGAGAGACCCAGTACTTC. Translating gives CASSTGTGGETQYF. V is TRBV7-2 and J is TRBJ2-5; tentatively, D is TRBD2 (6 bases). CDR1 is SGHTA, CDR2 FQGNSA, per germline. V was shortened by 5 bases and J by 4 bases, with 14 bases between the two germline ends. The CDR3 covers 14 residues.

The CDR3 spells CASSFSPQGAGNEQFF. CDR3 coding DNA: TGTGCCAGCAGCTTTTCCCCACAGGGGGCTGGGAATGAGCAGTTCTTC. V is TRBV5-5 and J is TRBJ2-1; 9 bases match TRBD1. Losses at the gene ends were 2 bases for V and 7 bases for J; bases not matched to a gene: 10. CDR3 length equals 16 residues. Germline CDR1 and CDR2: SGHKS and YYEKEE (reference sequence).

In DNA form, the CDR3 reads TGTGCCAGCAGTGTTGAGACAGGGAGCCAAGAGACCCAGTACTTC. It codes for CASSVETGSQETQYF. The chain employs TRBV2 and TRBJ2-5; TRBD1 agrees at 7 bases. V shed 4 bases and J 1 base; nucleotides not matched to a gene: 6. The CDR3 totals 15 residues. Germline V gene sequence: CDR1 SNHLY, CDR2 FYNNEI.

The genes are TRBV9 and TRBJ2-1; D is undetermined. Trimming removed 0 bases at V and 0 bases at J, with 7 bases between. Germline assignment: CDR1 SGDLS and CDR2 YYNGEE. The CDR3 contains 15 residues. CDR3 in DNA: TGTGCCAGCAGCGTAGGCCCCAGCTCCTACAATGAGCAGTTCTTC. Translation: CASSVGPSSYNEQFF. Full variable domain (rest looked up from reference TRBV9 and TRBJ2-1): DSGVTQTPKHLITATGQRVTLRCSPRSGDLSVYWYQQSLDQGLQFLIQYYNGEERAKGNILERFSAQQFPDLHSELNLSSLELGDSALYFCASSVGPSSYNEQFFGPGTRLTVL.

V usage is TRBV19 and J usage is TRBJ2-1; 10 bases line up with TRBD2. J lost 10 bases, V lost 2 bases, and 2 bases had no gene match. Germline assignment: CDR1 LNHDA and CDR2 SQIVND (reference sequence). This CDR3 contains 13 residues. The CDR3 reads CASSIILAGEQFF. The CDR3 region has the DNA TGTGCCAGTAGTATAATACTAGCGGGGGAGCAGTTCTTC.

The chain has TRBV2 and TRBJ1-5, with TRBD1 matching 7 bases. Germline CDR1 and CDR2: SNHLY and FYNNEI. This CDR3 is 14 amino acids long. The V segment lost 6 bases and the J segment 2 bases; nucleotides outside the gene matches: 4. CDR3 in amino acids: CASSGQAGNQPQHF. The CDR3 DNA sequence: TGTGCCAGCAGCGGACAGGCGGGCAATCAGCCCCAGCATTTT.

V gene TRBV4-3 combines with J gene TRBJ2-3; possibly TRBD2 for D (6 bases). The CDR3 consists of 18 residues. Germline V gene data show CDR1 as LGHNA and CDR2 as YSLEER. V was clipped by 2 bases and J by 3 bases, with 21 bases between them. CDR3 coding DNA: TGCGCCAGCAGCCAACAAAGTTGGGGCGGGGTGGTAACAGATACGCAGTATTTT. This gives the protein CASSQQSWGGVVTDTQYF.